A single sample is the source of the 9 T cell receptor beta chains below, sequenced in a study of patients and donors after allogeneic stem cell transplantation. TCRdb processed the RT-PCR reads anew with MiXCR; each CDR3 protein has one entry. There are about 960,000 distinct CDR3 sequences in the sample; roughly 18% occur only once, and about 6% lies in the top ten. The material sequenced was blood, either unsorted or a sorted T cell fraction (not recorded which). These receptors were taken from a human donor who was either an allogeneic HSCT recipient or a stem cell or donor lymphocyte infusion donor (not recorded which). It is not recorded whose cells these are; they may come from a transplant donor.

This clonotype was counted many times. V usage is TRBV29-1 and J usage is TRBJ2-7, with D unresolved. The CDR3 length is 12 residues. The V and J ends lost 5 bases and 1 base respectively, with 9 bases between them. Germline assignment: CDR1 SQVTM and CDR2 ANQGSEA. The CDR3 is CSVNSDSYEQYF. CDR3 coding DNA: TGCAGCGTTAACTCTGATTCCTACGAGCAGTACTTC.

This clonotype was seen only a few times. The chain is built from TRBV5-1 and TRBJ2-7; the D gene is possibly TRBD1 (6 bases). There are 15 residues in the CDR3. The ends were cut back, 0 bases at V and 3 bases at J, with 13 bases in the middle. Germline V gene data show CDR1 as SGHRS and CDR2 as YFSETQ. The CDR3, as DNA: TGCGCCAGCAGCTTGGAAGGGACAACCCTCTACGAGCAGTACTTC. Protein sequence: CASSLEGTTLYEQYF. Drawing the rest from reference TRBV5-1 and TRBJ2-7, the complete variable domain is KAGVTQTPRYLIKTRGQQVTLSCSPISGHRSVSWYQQTPGQGLQFLFEYFSETQRNKGNFPGRFSGRQFSNSRSEMNVSTLELGDSALYLCASSLEGTTLYEQYFGPGTRLTVT.

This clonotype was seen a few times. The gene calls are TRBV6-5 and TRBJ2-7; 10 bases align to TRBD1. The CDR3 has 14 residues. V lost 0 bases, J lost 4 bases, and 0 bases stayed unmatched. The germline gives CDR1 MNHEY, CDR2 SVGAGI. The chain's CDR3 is CASSYSDRGYEQYF. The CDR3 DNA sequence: TGTGCCAGCAGTTACTCGGACAGGGGGTACGAGCAGTACTTC.

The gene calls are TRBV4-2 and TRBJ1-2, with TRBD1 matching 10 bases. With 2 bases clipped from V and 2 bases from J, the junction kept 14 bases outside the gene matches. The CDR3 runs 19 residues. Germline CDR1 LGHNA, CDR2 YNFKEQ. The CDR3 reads CASSQSEGQGLGGNYGYTF. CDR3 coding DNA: TGTGCCAGCAGCCAAAGTGAGGGACAGGGGTTAGGGGGAAACTATGGCTACACCTTC.

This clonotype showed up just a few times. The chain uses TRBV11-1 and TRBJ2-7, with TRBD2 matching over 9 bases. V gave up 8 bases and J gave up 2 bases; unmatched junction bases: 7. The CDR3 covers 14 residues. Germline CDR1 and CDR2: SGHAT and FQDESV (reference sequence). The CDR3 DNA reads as TGTGCCAGCCGCGAGGCTAGCGGGACCTACGAGCAGTACTTC. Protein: CASREASGTYEQYF.

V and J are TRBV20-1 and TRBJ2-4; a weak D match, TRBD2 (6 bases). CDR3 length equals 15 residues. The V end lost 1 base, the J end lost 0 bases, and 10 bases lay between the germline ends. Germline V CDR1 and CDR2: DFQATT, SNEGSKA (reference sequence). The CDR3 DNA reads TGCAGTGCTAGAGCTTCGGGAGTAGCCAAAAACATTCAGTACTTC. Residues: CSARASGVAKNIQYF.

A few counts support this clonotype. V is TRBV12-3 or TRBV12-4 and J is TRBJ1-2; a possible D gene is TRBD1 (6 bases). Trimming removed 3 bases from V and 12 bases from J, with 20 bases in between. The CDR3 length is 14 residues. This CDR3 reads CASSFAPDRFRDTF. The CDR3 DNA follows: TGTGCCAGCAGTTTTGCCCCAGACAGGTTTCGGGACACCTTC.

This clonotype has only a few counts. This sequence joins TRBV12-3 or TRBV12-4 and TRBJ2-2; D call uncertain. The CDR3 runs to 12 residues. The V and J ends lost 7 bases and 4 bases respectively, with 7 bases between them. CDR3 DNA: TGTGCCAGCACATCCGGCACCGGGGAGCTGTTTTTT. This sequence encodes CASTSGTGELFF.

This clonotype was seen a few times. DNA of the CDR3: TGCAGTGCTAGGACTCCCGGAAACACCATATATTTT. It translates to CSARTPGNTIYF. The J gene is TRBJ1-3, the V gene TRBV20-1; D call uncertain. Trimming removed 3 bases from V and 4 bases from J, with 7 bases in between. Germline CDR1 reads DFQATT; CDR2 reads SNEGSKA (reference sequence). This CDR3 is 12 amino acids long.